This T cell receptor (beta chain) appears in the sequencing data of a study of blood T cell repertoires in COVID-19. Germline loops: CDR1 MDHEN, CDR2 SYDVKM. V was clipped by 2 bases and J by 6 bases, with 7 bases between them. This CDR3 comprises 13 residues. Libraries were prepared by immunoSEQ multiplex PCR; TCRdb keeps only in-frame clonotypes and omits some of them. Found here are some 400,000 clones, about 90% of them singletons; the top ten hold about 1.7%. This clone was detected only a few times. This sequence joins TRBV28 and TRBJ1-4, with D unclear. The sequence derives from a woman aged 30 to 39 who had recovered from COVID-19. Sequenced sample: PBMCs or T cells enriched from blood (not recorded which). CDR3 region: CASSLVADEKLFF. In DNA, the CDR3 is TGTGCCAGCAGTTTAGTGGCGGATGAAAAACTGTTTTTT.